The TCR beta chain under discussion was sequenced for a study of T cell responses to AZD1222 COVID-19 vaccine. Findings of the study overall: White British donors predominated, females outnumbered males, and clonal diversity was possibly underestimated.

The repertoire was sequenced with immunoSEQ multiplex PCR; TCRdb's copy has only in-frame clones and lacks some. The sample records tens of thousands of clones, over 75% being singletons. The germline V gene encodes CDR1 SGHRS and CDR2 YFSETQ. This CDR3 has 14 amino acids. V lost 0 bases and J lost 8; bases outside the gene matches: 4. As for this clone: Its target is unknown.

This specimen was peripheral blood, taken 28 days after the second AZD1222 dose. The chain carries TRBV5-1 and TRBJ1-4, with TRBD1 matching 7 bases. This sequence originates from an adult who received the AZD1222 COVID-19 vaccine. In nucleotides, the CDR3 is TGCGCCAGCAGCTTGGGACAGGGCTCGGAAAAACTGTTTTTT. This codes for CASSLGQGSEKLFF. Complete variable domain (other parts from reference TRBV5-1 and TRBJ1-4): KAGVTQTPRYLIKTRGQQVTLSCSPISGHRSVSWYQQTPGQGLQFLFEYFSETQRNKGNFPGRFSGRQFSNSRSEMNVSTLELGDSALYLCASSLGQGSEKLFFGSGTQLSVL.